The next 30 T cell receptor beta chains were all read from a single sample in a study of patients and donors after allogeneic stem cell transplantation. TCRdb re-called the RT-PCR reads with MiXCR, one entry per CDR3 protein. The sample records approximately 150,000 distinct CDR3 sequences, 30% being singletons. The specimen sequenced was blood, either unsorted or a sorted T cell fraction (not recorded which). The receptors derive from a human donor who was either an allogeneic HSCT recipient or a stem cell or donor lymphocyte infusion donor (not recorded which). It is not recorded whose cells these are; they may come from a transplant donor.

The V gene is TRBV10-2, the J gene TRBJ2-5; D might be TRBD1 (6 bases). The CDR3 runs 15 residues. V dropped 2 bases and J dropped 0 bases, with 10 bases sitting between them. The germline V gene has CDR1 WSHSY and CDR2 SAAADI. The CDR3: CASSELTGYQETQYF. DNA for the CDR3: TGCGCCAGCAGTGAGCTGACAGGTTACCAAGAGACCCAGTACTTC.

The chain carries TRBV25-1 and TRBJ1-2; D call uncertain. CDR3 size: 13 residues. Germline V gives CDR1 MGHDK, CDR2 SYGVNS. Trimming left V 8 bases short and J 1 base short, with 11 bases between. CDR3 in amino acids: CASRSDLNYGYTF. Written as DNA, the CDR3 is TGTGCCAGCCGATCGGATCTTAACTATGGCTACACCTTC.

This clonotype has a count of ten or more. The chain recombines TRBV6-5 with TRBJ1-6, with 7 bases lining up with TRBD1. The V gene end was trimmed by 10 bases and the J gene end by 8 bases; junction bases not matched to a gene: 5. This CDR3 is built from 12 residues. Germline loops: CDR1 MNHEY, CDR2 SVGAGI. The DNA for the CDR3 is TGTGCCACTCAGGGGGGATATTCACCCCTCCACTTT. It yields the protein CATQGGYSPLHF.

The chain links TRBV7-2 to TRBJ2-2; possibly TRBD1 for D (6 bases). This CDR3 contains 13 residues. Germline CDR1 reads SGHTA; CDR2 reads FQGNSA. V lost 5 bases and J lost 5, with 9 bases in between. The CDR3 loop is CASSPQGTGELFF. DNA for the CDR3: TGTGCCAGCAGCCCACAGGGAACCGGGGAGCTGTTTTTT.

The table lists this clonotype with many counts. The V call is TRBV6-5, the J call TRBJ2-7; 11 nucleotides line up with TRBD2. CDR1 and CDR2 (germline): MNHEY, SVGAGI. CDR3 length: 16 amino acids. V gave up 0 bases and J gave up 5 bases; unmatched junction bases: 6. CDR3 in amino acids: CASSYSILAGGDEQYF. The CDR3 region has the DNA TGTGCCAGCAGTTACTCAATCCTAGCGGGAGGTGACGAGCAGTACTTC.

The V gene is TRBV29-1, the J gene TRBJ2-3; no reliable D call. Germline CDR1 reads SQVTM; CDR2 reads ANQGSEA. Trimming removed 6 bases at V and 6 bases at J, with 7 bases between. CDR3 length: 10 residues. The CDR3, as DNA: TGCAGCGTCGTGGCCGATACGCAGTATTTT. It codes for CSVVADTQYF.

This clonotype was counted a few times. The gene calls are TRBV29-1 and TRBJ2-7; D remains ambiguous. V was shortened by 7 bases and J by 0 bases, with 10 bases between the two germline ends. Germline CDR1 and CDR2: SQVTM and ANQGSEA. The CDR3 spans 12 residues. Written as DNA, the CDR3 is TGCAGCGCTATGTGGCCCTCCTACGAGCAGTACTTC. This gives the protein CSAMWPSYEQYF.

V is TRBV6-1 and J is TRBJ1-5; 10 positions agree with TRBD1. This CDR3 is 15 amino acids long. Unmatched junction bases numbered 5, after V lost 4 bases and J lost 5 bases. Per the germline V gene, CDR1 is MNHNS and CDR2 is SASEGT. The CDR3 DNA reads as TGTGCCAGCAGTGCAACCGGGACAGGGGATCAGCCCCAGCATTTT. Translation gives CASSATGTGDQPQHF.

The chain employs TRBV7-9 and TRBJ2-7; no definite D call. This CDR3 is built from 14 residues. Trimming removed 3 bases at V and 0 bases at J, with 9 bases between. The germline gives CDR1 SEHNR, CDR2 FQNEAQ (reference sequence). The CDR3, as DNA: TGTGCCAGCAGCTTTATGGCGGACTCCTACGAGCAGTACTTC. It codes for CASSFMADSYEQYF.

The rearrangement links TRBV7-2 to TRBJ2-2, with TRBD2 as a possible D gene (5 bases). The CDR3 extends over 15 amino acids. Trimming stripped 1 base from V and 0 bases from J, with 6 bases between. CDR1 and CDR2 (germline): SGHTA, FQGNSA. The CDR3 region has the DNA TGTGCCAGCAGCTTAGTACTAGCGAACACCGGGGAGCTGTTTTTT. The encoded protein is CASSLVLANTGELFF.

This chain connects TRBV24-1 to TRBJ2-1, with 9 bases matching TRBD1. Germline CDR1 reads KGHDR; CDR2 reads SFDVKD. The ends lost 1 base at V and 6 bases at J; junction bases unmatched: 9. This CDR3 has 17 residues. CDR3 DNA sequence: TGTGCCACCAGTGATTTAGATTTGAGGACAGGGGTCAATGAGCAGTTCTTC. The encoded protein is CATSDLDLRTGVNEQFF.

CDR3 DNA sequence: TGCGCCAGCAGCTTGGGGACACCTACCTTCTCCTACGAGCAGTACTTC. Its translation is CASSLGTPTFSYEQYF. J is TRBJ2-7 and V is TRBV5-1; TRBD1 is a possible D gene (5 bases). Germline V lookup: CDR1 SGHRS, CDR2 YFSETQ. The V and J ends lost 0 bases and 0 bases respectively, with 13 bases between them. The CDR3 totals 16 residues. Filled out from reference TRBV5-1 and TRBJ2-7, the complete variable domain reads KAGVTQTPRYLIKTRGQQVTLSCSPISGHRSVSWYQQTPGQGLQFLFEYFSETQRNKGNFPGRFSGRQFSNSRSEMNVSTLELGDSALYLCASSLGTPTFSYEQYFGPGTRLTVT.

The V call is TRBV6-6, the J call TRBJ1-2; D is ambiguous. Looked up from germline, CDR1 is MNHNY and CDR2 is SVGAGI (reference sequence). Trimming shortened V by 5 bases and J by 6 bases, and 7 bases separated the two germline ends. CDR3 length: 11 residues. CDR3 DNA: TGTGCCAGCAGTCGGACGGATGGCTACACCTTC. Residues: CASSRTDGYTF.

V and J are TRBV6-6 and TRBJ2-7; 9 nucleotides match TRBD1. Germline assignment: CDR1 MNHNY and CDR2 SVGAGI (reference sequence). Trimming took 2 bases from V and 2 from J; bases not matched to a gene: 13. This CDR3 region has 18 residues. The CDR3: CASSYDPIGQGTPYEQYF. The CDR3 DNA sequence: TGTGCCAGCAGTTACGACCCGATTGGACAGGGGACCCCCTACGAGCAGTACTTC.

The gene calls are TRBV6-6 and TRBJ2-3; 7 nucleotides match TRBD2. J was trimmed by 2 bases and V by 4 bases; bases with no gene match: 21. The germline V gene has CDR1 MNHNY and CDR2 SVGAGI (reference sequence). The CDR3 consists of 20 residues. CDR3 sequence: CASSSGRERPGVTPTDTQYF. Here the CDR3 DNA reads TGTGCCAGCAGTTCGGGGCGGGAGCGTCCTGGTGTGACCCCCACAGATACGCAGTATTTT.

The chain has TRBV20-1 and TRBJ2-1, with 9 bases matching TRBD1. Per germline, CDR1 DFQATT and CDR2 SNEGSKA (reference sequence). Trimming took 7 bases from V and 13 from J; bases not matched to a gene: 5. The CDR3 totals 10 residues. Written as DNA, the CDR3 is TGCAGTGTGGACAGGGGAATTCAGTTCTTC. This codes for CSVDRGIQFF.

At least ten counts were recorded for this clonotype. The CDR3, as DNA: TGTGCCAGCAGCCAAGATTCGGGGACGTTCTCTGGAAACACCATATATTTT. Its translation is CASSQDSGTFSGNTIYF. The chain links TRBV4-2 to TRBJ1-3, with D possibly matching TRBD1 (5 bases). The CDR3 runs to 17 residues. Germline V lookup: CDR1 LGHNA, CDR2 YNFKEQ. V was trimmed by 0 bases and J by 0 bases, leaving 12 bases between them.

The chain has TRBV29-1 and TRBJ1-1, with D perhaps TRBD1 (5 bases). Germline-derived CDR1 and CDR2 are SQVTM and ANQGSEA. The CDR3 has 12 residues. The V end lost 6 bases, the J end lost 1 base, and 9 bases lay between the germline ends. CDR3 sequence reads: CSVRGWNTEAFF. DNA of the CDR3: TGCAGCGTGAGGGGATGGAACACTGAAGCTTTCTTT.

This clonotype was observed at least ten times. V and J are TRBV7-2 and TRBJ1-5, with a weak D call TRBD1 (5 bases). With 5 bases removed from V and 0 bases from J, the gap between germline ends came to 11 bases. This CDR3 contains 15 residues. Germline CDR1 reads SGHTA; CDR2 reads FQGNSA. CDR3 DNA: TGTGCCAGCAGCGGGGCTGTTTATAGCAATCAGCCCCAGCATTTT. Residues: CASSGAVYSNQPQHF.

The genes are TRBV6-6 and TRBJ2-2, with 8 positions matching TRBD2. Germline values: CDR1 MNHNY, CDR2 SVGAGI (reference sequence). This CDR3 spans 18 amino acids. With V trimmed by 6 bases and J by 0 bases, 12 bases remained unmatched. The CDR3 loop reads CASSPASGYSANTGELFF. The CDR3 nucleotides are TGTGCCAGCAGCCCGGCTAGCGGGTATTCCGCGAACACCGGGGAGCTGTTTTTT.

The CDR3: CASGLSEAFF. The CDR3 nucleotides are TGTGCTAGTGGTTTATCCGAAGCTTTCTTT. The rearrangement joins TRBV12-5 to TRBJ1-1; no reliable D call. Deletions cut 3 bases from V and 8 bases from J, with 4 bases between. Germline CDR1 and CDR2: LGHNT and FRNRAP. The CDR3 contains 10 residues.

This clonotype was found many times. V gene TRBV7-2 combines with J gene TRBJ1-2, with TRBD1 matching 7 bases. The CDR3 extends over 15 amino acids. Germline V gene sequence: CDR1 SGHTA, CDR2 FQGNSA. V lost 3 bases to trimming and J lost 1 base; unmatched junction nucleotides: 5. The CDR3 nucleotides read TGTGCCAGCAGCTTTAGACAGGGCCTTAACTATGGCTACACCTTC. Its translation is CASSFRQGLNYGYTF. The whole variable domain, remainder taken from reference TRBV7-2 and TRBJ1-2, is GAGVSQSPSNKVTEKGKDVELRCDPISGHTALYWYRQSLGQGLEFLIYFQGNSAPDKSGLPSDRFSAERTGGSVSTLTIQRTQQEDSAVYLCASSFRQGLNYGYTFGSGTRLTVV.

This clonotype turned up a few times. The chain carries TRBV9 and TRBJ2-7; no clear D gene. V was cut by 0 bases and J by 3 bases, with 10 bases left in between. Germline loops: CDR1 SGDLS, CDR2 YYNGEE. The CDR3 loop spans 14 amino acids. Here the CDR3 DNA reads TGTGCCAGCAGCGTAGAGCCTGGGGTCTACGAGCAGTACTTC. Translating gives CASSVEPGVYEQYF.

The chain employs TRBV4-3 and TRBJ2-3; D gene uncertain. This CDR3 has 14 residues. V lost 3 bases and J 1 base, leaving 8 bases between the germline ends. Germline CDR1 LGHNA, CDR2 YSLEER. The CDR3 DNA sequence: TGCGCCAGCAGCCAGTGGTTGGGCACAGATACGCAGTATTTT. Its protein product is CASSQWLGTDTQYF.

This rearrangement joins TRBV4-3 to TRBJ2-1, with D perhaps TRBD2 (6 bases). V gave up 3 bases and J gave up 4 bases, with 13 bases separating them. This CDR3 region has 15 residues. CDR1 and CDR2 from the germline V gene are LGHNA and YSLEER. CDR3 sequence (DNA): TGCGCCAGCAGCCAGAGACGTCTAGCGTACAATGAGCAGTTCTTC. Its translation: CASSQRRLAYNEQFF.

This chain links TRBV28 with TRBJ2-5, with a weak D call TRBD1 (6 bases). CDR3 length: 14 amino acids. CDR1 is MDHEN, CDR2 SYDVKM, per germline. V lost 4 bases and J 5 bases, leaving 14 bases between the germline ends. CDR3 in DNA: TGTGCCAGCAGTTACCTAGAGGGGGAGGAGACCCAGTACTTC. This translates into CASSYLEGEETQYF.

This clonotype came up many times. V and J are TRBV20-1 and TRBJ1-1; D may be TRBD1 (5 bases). Germline CDR1 and CDR2: DFQATT and SNEGSKA (reference sequence). The CDR3 covers 12 residues. Trimming took 6 bases from V and 0 from J, leaving 8 bases between them. As DNA, the CDR3 is TGCAGTGCCTGGGGCGTGAACACTGAAGCTTTCTTT. This sequence encodes CSAWGVNTEAFF.

The chain couples TRBV5-5 to TRBJ1-6; maybe TRBD1 (5 bases). V lost 5 bases, J lost 6 bases, and 15 bases lay in between. Germline V gene sequence: CDR1 SGHKS, CDR2 YYEKEE (reference sequence). The CDR3 runs 15 residues. The CDR3, as DNA: TGTGCCAGCAGTTTTGGGACTTTTAGTAATTCACCCCTCCACTTT. Protein sequence: CASSFGTFSNSPLHF. The full variable domain, completed using reference TRBV5-5 and TRBJ1-6, is DAGVTQSPTHLIKTRGQQVTLRCSPISGHKSVSWYQQVLGQGPQFIFQYYEKEERGRGNFPDRFSARQFPNYSSELNVNALLLGDSALYLCASSFGTFSNSPLHFGNGTRLTVT.

The rearrangement links TRBV4-3 to TRBJ1-1; weak D call: TRBD1 (5 bases). This CDR3 is built from 15 residues. The ends were cut back, 4 bases at V and 0 bases at J, with 12 bases in the middle. Per the germline V gene, CDR1 is LGHNA and CDR2 is YSLEER. CDR3 in DNA: TGCGCCAGCAGCCGCCTAGACAGTTTGAACACTGAAGCTTTCTTT. Residues: CASSRLDSLNTEAFF.

The V gene is TRBV6-5, the J gene TRBJ2-7, with D uncertain. Germline lookup yields CDR1 MNHEY and CDR2 SVGAGI. Trimming pared 2 bases from V and 7 bases from J, leaving 9 bases between. The CDR3 extends over 12 amino acids. CDR3 region: CASSYGMGEQYF. CDR3 nucleotide sequence: TGTGCCAGCAGTTACGGGATGGGAGAGCAGTACTTC.